This T cell receptor (beta chain) was recorded in a study of blood T cell repertoires in COVID-19 (dated by TCRdb to 2019 to 2021). Regarding the study in general: Collaborator samples came from the United States, Italy and Spain and covered acute and convalescent phases of COVID-19. The material from the prospective study consisted of cDNA or gDNA derived from T cells, B-cell-depleted T cells, or PBMCs. The dataset comprised deeply sampled blood TCRbeta repertoires from subjects exposed to, actively infected with, or recovered from COVID-19. The samples were drawn from the first 160 participants of the ongoing ImmuneRACE study and from under 1,500 subjects provided by 6 global collaborators. The repertoires were made available in a free public database intended to serve as a resource for research on the immune response to SARS-CoV-2. A de-identified subject ID, COVID-19 status, age in years and sex were almost always included in the sample metadata. Where HLA class I and class II types were available, the types were taken from metadata supplied by the sample provider, not from assay-based typing. Study-level results and caveats: The amount of clinical and demographic metadata varied by source and participant and was provided uncurated.

The immunoSEQ Assay, a bias-controlled multiplex PCR, was used to amplify TCRbeta CDR3 regions from genomic DNA. Under the source paper's analysis protocol: The number of nucleated cells in each sample was estimated from the amplification of reference gene primers within the assay. To quantify the absolute abundance of each unique TCRbeta CDR3 rearrangement, sequence reads were collapsed and filtered. For each sample, productive Simpson clonality was calculated as the square root of Simpson's diversity index across productive rearrangements. TCRdb retrieved this table from immuneACCESS and kept in-frame rearrangements only. Not all clones are present; in checked studies, unresolved V genes account for under half, and no reason is known for the remainder. That table furnishes V, J and clone size, whereas the DNA furnished D and trimming. The sample data list around 89,000 clones, and about two thirds of these were observed just once. The ten largest clones take up roughly an eighth of the sample.

The collaborating institutions used their own protocols to collect whole blood in K2EDTA tubes. For TCRbeta analysis, collaborators shipped samples as frozen whole blood, isolated PBMCs, or DNA extracted from either of those sample types. Notes on this clone: Its antigen is still unknown. No base-level quality is on record; no much larger clone is a single base apart.

Taken from cysteine to phenylalanine, the CDR3 has 16 residues. Only CDR3 DNA remains: 48 bases, in frame from the first base. Looking up the germline V gene (reference sequence) yields CDR1 SGHNT and CDR2 YYREEE. Between the V and J ends, shortened by 3 bases and 10 bases respectively, the junction contains 20 bases. The chain joins TRBV5-4 to TRBJ1-6; 6 matching bases give a weak D call of TRBD1. The TCR originated in a woman aged 80 or older with acute or convalescent COVID-19. Source material: peripheral blood. The nucleotides read TGTGCCAGCAGCTGGGGAGAGGGGGGGGCGAGATCACCCCTCCACTTT. Its protein is CASSWGEGGARSPLHF.